This TCR beta chain was recorded in a study of T cell repertoires in cytomegalovirus infection. Study details: CMV infection plus the matching HLA type was flagged by public TCR beta signatures.

V lost 7 bases to trimming and J lost 4 bases; unmatched junction nucleotides: 6. The germline CDR1 and CDR2 sequences are SNHLY and FYNNEI. The CDR3 runs 13 residues. Study-wide results and caveats: Across the ex vivo response, the dominant clonotypes were HLA-C-restricted CMV-specific TCR beta clonotypes. Carriers of CMV plus the relevant HLA were identified by cumulative public TCR beta family frequency.

TCRdb reprocessed the reads with MiXCR, giving one entry per CDR3 protein. The sample has 200,000 to 300,000 distinct CDR3 sequences, about 12% seen once. This clonotype was detected many times. Its antigen is not identified. The specimen was PBMCs. The sequence derives from a human donor in good health (CMV status not recorded). Some clones in this sample may be carry-over from other donors' samples. This chain uses TRBV2 with TRBJ2-5, with 7 bases lining up with TRBD1. In DNA form, the CDR3 reads TGTGCCAGCAACCCGGACAGGAGAGAGACCCAGTACTTC. Protein sequence: CASNPDRRETQYF. Full variable domain (outside the CDR3, taken from reference TRBV2 and TRBJ2-5): EPEVTQTPSHQVTQMGQEVILRCVPISNHLYFYWYRQILGQKVEFLVSFYNNEISEKSEIFDDQFSVERPDGSNFTLKIRSTKLEDSAMYFCASNPDRRETQYFGPGTRLLVL.